A single sample gave rise to the 16 T cell receptor beta chains below, sequenced in a study of cytomegalovirus exposure and HLA in healthy donors. Assay: immunoSEQ multiplex PCR; the TCRdb copy retains only in-frame clones and omits some. Of some 130,000 clones in the sample, 75% to 90% were seen once. Sequenced: PBMCs. The receptors were gathered from a woman aged 18-30 years in good health and CMV-seronegative.

The J gene is TRBJ2-7, the V gene TRBV4-1; D is perhaps TRBD2 (5 bases). V gave up 0 bases and J gave up 2 bases, with 20 bases separating them. This CDR3 contains 18 residues. Germline lookup yields CDR1 MGHRA and CDR2 YSYEKL. For the CDR3, the DNA is TGCGCCAGCAGCCAAGATTGGGCTAGCAACTACACCACCTACGAGCAGTACTTC. Translation: CASSQDWASNYTTYEQYF.

The gene calls are TRBV7-2 and TRBJ2-1; 10 nucleotides line up with TRBD2. The CDR3 spans 15 residues. In germline, CDR1 is SGHTA, CDR2 FQGNSA. The V segment lost 2 bases and the J segment 8 bases; nucleotides outside the gene matches: 6. The CDR3 bases are TGTGCCAGCAGCTTAAAAAGCGGGGGGGCCGATGAGCAGTTCTTC. This translates into CASSLKSGGADEQFF. Based on the CDR3 plus reference TRBV7-2 and TRBJ2-1, the full variable domain is GAGVSQSPSNKVTEKGKDVELRCDPISGHTALYWYRQSLGQGLEFLIYFQGNSAPDKSGLPSDRFSAERTGGSVSTLTIQRTQQEDSAVYLCASSLKSGGADEQFFGPGTRLTVL.

This chain joins TRBV6-1 and TRBJ1-6; D unresolved. V gave up 1 base and J gave up 8 bases, with 9 bases separating them. CDR1 and CDR2 from the germline V gene are MNHNS and SASEGT. CDR3 size: 14 residues. This CDR3 is CASSEDIFYSPLHF. The CDR3 nucleotides read TGTGCCAGCAGTGAAGACATATTTTATTCACCCCTCCACTTT.

The V gene is TRBV27, the J gene TRBJ2-2, with 7 bases identical to TRBD1. V lost 6 bases and J lost 4; bases outside the gene matches: 8. The CDR3 is 15 residues long. CDR1 MNHEY and CDR2 SMNVEV come from the germline V gene (reference sequence). CDR3 DNA sequence: TGTGCCAGCAGCTCATGGGACAGTCTCACCGGGGAGCTGTTTTTT. Translating gives CASSSWDSLTGELFF.

The V gene is TRBV7-9, the J gene TRBJ1-1, with D perhaps matching TRBD1 (6 bases). Trimming cost V 6 bases and J 1 base, with 9 bases left between them. Germline V gene lookup returns CDR1 SEHNR and CDR2 FQNEAQ (reference sequence). The CDR3 covers 13 residues. The CDR3: CASRQGTNTEAFF. The CDR3 bases are TGTGCCAGCAGACAGGGAACGAACACTGAAGCTTTCTTT.

The rearrangement joins TRBV5-1 to TRBJ1-2; possible D gene TRBD1, 5 bases. Germline V lookup: CDR1 SGHRS, CDR2 YFSETQ. CDR3 length: 16 residues. Trimming took 2 bases from V and 3 from J, leaving 17 bases between them. CDR3 nucleotide sequence: TGCGCCAGCAGCTTTTCAACGGGTAAACAGGACTATGGCTACACCTTC. Its protein is CASSFSTGKQDYGYTF. The variable domain in full, with the rest retrieved from reference TRBV5-1 and TRBJ1-2, is KAGVTQTPRYLIKTRGQQVTLSCSPISGHRSVSWYQQTPGQGLQFLFEYFSETQRNKGNFPGRFSGRQFSNSRSEMNVSTLELGDSALYLCASSFSTGKQDYGYTFGSGTRLTVV.

The chain employs TRBV27 and TRBJ1-5, with a weak D call TRBD1 (6 bases). Looked up from germline, CDR1 is MNHEY and CDR2 is SMNVEV (reference sequence). The CDR3 contains 15 residues. V was shortened by 6 bases and J by 6 bases, with 18 bases between the two germline ends. The CDR3 nucleotides are TGTGCCAGCAGACCTCAACAGGGAAGTTCTCAGCCCCAGCATTTT. Residues: CASRPQQGSSQPQHF.

V is TRBV5-4 and J is TRBJ2-2; D is possibly TRBD1 (6 bases). Germline V gene sequence: CDR1 SGHNT, CDR2 YYREEE (reference sequence). V was trimmed by 0 bases and J by 4 bases, leaving 7 bases between them. This CDR3 is built from 14 residues. The CDR3 coding sequence is TGTGCCAGCAGCTTGGGAGGGGGCACCGGGGAGCTGTTTTTT. Translating gives CASSLGGGTGELFF. The variable domain in full, with the rest retrieved from reference TRBV5-4 and TRBJ2-2, is ETGVTQSPTHLIKTRGQQVTLRCSSQSGHNTVSWYQQALGQGPQFIFQYYREEENGRGNFPPRFSGLQFPNYSSELNVNALELDDSALYLCASSLGGGTGELFFGEGSRLTVL.

The chain joins TRBV18 to TRBJ2-5; 8 bases map to TRBD1. This CDR3 is 15 amino acids long. Germline assignment: CDR1 KGHSH and CDR2 LQKENI. V gave up 2 bases and J gave up 5 bases; unmatched junction bases: 7. CDR3 loop: CASSPDLRQGETQYF. DNA for the CDR3: TGTGCCAGCTCACCAGATCTAAGACAGGGGGAGACCCAGTACTTC.

This clone was observed a single time. CDR3 DNA: TGTGCCAGTAGTACCACTGACAGTCGTATACAGCCCCAGCATTTT. It yields the protein CASSTTDSRIQPQHF. The genes are TRBV19 and TRBJ1-5; TRBD1 might be the D (5 bases). This CDR3 has 15 residues. The germline CDR1 and CDR2 sequences are LNHDA and SQIVND (reference sequence). Trimming cost V 4 bases and J 7 bases, with 17 bases left between them.

J is TRBJ1-2 and V is TRBV16, with a possible D match to TRBD1 (5 bases). Trimming left V 6 bases short and J 2 bases short, with 7 bases between. Germline CDR1 reads KGHSY; CDR2 reads FQNENV. The CDR3 length is 12 residues. The CDR3: CASSGANYGYTF. CDR3 coding DNA: TGTGCCAGCAGTGGGGCAAACTATGGCTACACCTTC.

The gene calls are TRBV27 and TRBJ2-1; the D gene is possibly TRBD1 (5 bases). The CDR3 covers 14 residues. Looked up from germline, CDR1 is MNHEY and CDR2 is SMNVEV (reference sequence). The V end lost 3 bases, the J end lost 6 bases, and 12 bases lay between the germline ends. CDR3 loop: CASSFLGQINEQFF. CDR3 nucleotides: TGTGCCAGCAGTTTTTTGGGGCAGATCAATGAGCAGTTCTTC.

The chain combines TRBV5-6 with TRBJ2-3; 12 bases are a match to TRBD2. Unmatched junction bases numbered 4, after V lost 5 bases and J lost 3 bases. Per germline, CDR1 SGHDT and CDR2 YYEEEE. CDR3 length: 15 amino acids. As DNA, the CDR3 is TGTGCCAGCAGTTCGACTAGCGGGGGAACAGATACGCAGTATTTT. Translating it yields CASSSTSGGTDTQYF.

To note about this clone: One end of the junction fails to match germline, which may point to a read error. The V and J genes are TRBV18 and TRBJ2-7; D may be TRBD1 (7 bases). The germline CDR1 and CDR2 sequences are KGHSH and LQKENI. This CDR3 spans 12 amino acids. CDR3 nucleotides: TGTGCCAGCTCACCCGACAGGGACTCAACAAACTTC. Translation: CASSPDRDSTNF.

The chain uses TRBV29-1 and TRBJ1-4; 9 bases are shared with TRBD1. The CDR3 runs to 14 residues. V gave up 7 bases and J gave up 0 bases; unmatched junction bases: 3. Germline V gene data show CDR1 as SQVTM and CDR2 as ANQGSEA. The CDR3 spells CSAGQGTTNEKLFF. In DNA, the CDR3 is TGCAGCGCCGGACAGGGGACAACTAATGAAAAACTGTTTTTT.

The chain couples TRBV6-1 to TRBJ2-6; D gene uncertain. Trimming took 4 bases from V and 0 from J, leaving 7 bases between them. This CDR3 contains 15 residues. CDR1 MNHNS and CDR2 SASEGT come from the germline V gene. CDR3 residues: CASSVYGSGANVLTF. In DNA form, the CDR3 reads TGTGCCAGCAGTGTGTACGGCTCTGGGGCCAACGTCCTGACTTTC.